The source of this T cell receptor (beta chain) is a study of regulatory T cells in long-lasting Graves disease. Regarding the study as a whole: TRBV28 was favored in persistent disease, as were TRBJ1-2 and TRBJ2-5. Not thyroid tissue but only peripheral blood was studied. Persistent Graves' disease cases displayed lower TCR diversity than newly diagnosed ones.

The authors built TCR beta libraries using iRepertoire HTBI primers and Arm-PCR of CDR3 regions. MiXCR was run by TCRdb on the multiplex PCR reads, yielding one entry per CDR3 protein. Here the sample spans 700,000 or so distinct CDR3 sequences, about 30% being singletons. Time point given: persistent/refractory GD, antithyroid drugs over 5 years with positive TRAb. Scientists built the TCR library using RNA that was extracted from PBMCs. CDR3 length: 13 residues. CDR1 and CDR2 (germline): WSHSY, SAAADI. V was pared by 6 bases and J by 0 bases, with 8 bases between. As to this clonotype: Its antigen is unknown.

This clonotype was sampled from a female donor with Graves disease. The material was peripheral blood mononuclear cells (PBMCs), obtained when the disease was refractory, from a patient treated with antithyroid drugs. The chain recombines TRBV10-2 with TRBJ1-2; D ambiguous. CDR3: CASSAETNYGYTF. CDR3 DNA: TGCGCCAGCAGCGCAGAGACTAACTATGGCTACACCTTC.